This TCR beta chain was profiled in a study of preoperative IRX-2 immunotherapy in early breast cancer. In germline, CDR1 is SNHLY, CDR2 FYNNEI. This CDR3 region has 15 residues. Trimming removed 4 bases at V and 1 base at J, with 10 bases between. The method was immunoSEQ multiplex PCR; TCRdb's version includes in-frame clones alone and lacks a portion of them. The sample includes 24,000 or so clones, roughly 90% of them seen just once. This clone appeared a few times. Treatment noted: preoperative locoregional IRX-2 cytokine immunotherapy. Patients received preoperative, locoregional IRX-2 cytokine immunotherapy in a phase Ib study.

The chain carries TRBV2 and TRBJ2-2, with a tentative D call TRBD1 (5 bases). The sequence was collected from a human donor with breast cancer. Specimen: tumor tissue, collected after IRX-2 immunotherapy. DNA of the CDR3: TGTGCCAGCAGTGTGGAGACAGTGAACACCGGGGAGCTGTTTTTT. This codes for CASSVETVNTGELFF.